The entry below gives a single T cell receptor (beta chain) sequence along with its context. These data are taken from a study of blood T cell repertoires in COVID-19. CDR3 length: 13 residues. Trimming took off 5 bases at V and 2 bases at J, with 9 bases between the two ends. Authors' analysis steps: Estimated nucleated cell counts came from reference gene primer amplification. This table comes from immunoSEQ multiplex PCR, and its TCRdb copy is limited to in-frame clones, with some not included. The V and J calls and clone size come from that table; D and trimming were worked out from the DNA. Here the sample spans tens of thousands of clones, approximately 80% being singletons.

This sequence was found in a human donor in a cohort sampled during active COVID-19. The chain is built from TRBV12-3 or TRBV12-4 and TRBJ1-2; D remains unclear. Sample: peripheral blood. CDR3: CASSPTGNYGYTF. Written as DNA, the CDR3 is TGTGCCAGCAGTCCGACGGGGAACTATGGCTACACCTTC.